The TCR beta chain under discussion was sequenced for a study of cytomegalovirus exposure and HLA in healthy donors. Unmatched junction bases numbered 6, after V lost 0 bases and J lost 15 bases. This CDR3 contains 12 residues. Germline assignment: CDR1 SGDLS and CDR2 YYNGEE. This cohort consisted of healthy bone marrow donors. Donors were nominally healthy when sampled, though unrecorded immune exposures were likely. 13 Jbeta primers and 60 Vbeta primers were used for the PCR. Using immunoSEQ multiplex PCR, the repertoire was profiled, and TCRdb retains in-frame clones only, with some absent. The sample lists around 190,000 clones; about 87% were seen once. Concerning this clone: Antigen unknown.

Study observations and caveats: The authors listed some 160 TCR beta chains as cytomegalovirus-associated. A missense DCLRE1C variant was associated with V- and J-gene trimming of TCR beta chains in a later analysis, and an independent cohort replicated the association.

The receptor was isolated from a young woman in good health and CMV-seronegative. The sequenced sample consisted of PBMCs. The V gene is TRBV9, the J gene TRBJ2-1, with 7 positions matching TRBD2. The DNA of the CDR3 is TGTGCCAGCAGCGTAGATGGGGGGGGACGGTTCTTC. Protein product: CASSVDGGGRFF.